This is a list of T cell receptor beta chains from one sample in a study of OX40 agonist ivuxolimab in advanced cancers. Sequenced by immunoSEQ multiplex PCR; TCRdb stores in-frame clones only, minus some. Of under 70,000 clones in the sample, approximately 90% were seen once. This specimen was CD4+ or CD8+ T cells sorted from blood, taken in a trial of the OX40 agonist ivuxolimab. The receptors here all came from an adult with an advanced solid tumor such as melanoma, head and neck, liver or kidney cancer. Each CDR3 is given with its conserved first and last residue. A D gene is named only where the DNA matches it firmly. Expanded clones are given a class, and other clones once, few, many or no size at all.

D: .; V: TRBV7-9; size: .; J: TRBJ1-2; DNA: TGTGCCAGCAGCCTGTACCCTAATAACTATGGCTACACCTTC; CDR3: CASSLYPNNYGYTF
D: .; V: TRBV6-5; size: .; J: TRBJ1-2; DNA: TGTGCCAGCAGTTTCTCATTCGGGGAGACCTTCTATGGCTACACCTTC; CDR3: CASSFSFGETFYGYTF
D: .; V: TRBV19; size: .; J: TRBJ2-1; DNA: TGTGCCAGTAGTATTTCGGGACACAATGAGCAGTTCTTC; CDR3: CASSISGHNEQFF
D: .; V: TRBV13; size: .; J: TRBJ2-7; DNA: TGTGCCAGCAGCTTATTGGCGGGTCCAAGCTCCTACGAGCAGTACTTC; CDR3: CASSLLAGPSSYEQYF
D: .; V: TRBV7-3; size: .; J: TRBJ2-6; DNA: TGTGCCAGCAGCTTTCCCGGGGCCAACGTCCTGACTTTC; CDR3: CASSFPGANVLTF
D: .; V: TRBV7-8; size: .; J: TRBJ1-5; DNA: TGTGCCAGCAGCTCACAGGGCCTCAATCAGCCCCAGCATTTT; CDR3: CASSSQGLNQPQHF
D: .; V: TRBV28; size: .; J: TRBJ1-1; DNA: TGTGCCAGCAGTTCCATGTTGAACACTGAAGCTTTCTTT; CDR3: CASSSMLNTEAFF
D: TRBD1; V: TRBV6-5; size: .; J: TRBJ2-1; DNA: TGTGCCAGCAGTGATCGGACAGGGCAGAATGAGCAGTTCTTC; CDR3: CASSDRTGQNEQFF
D: .; V: TRBV27; size: .; J: TRBJ2-7; DNA: TGTGCCAGCAGTTCCCCCCTATCCACCCTATATTCTTGGCAGTACTTC; CDR3: CASSSPLSTLYSWQYF
D: .; V: TRBV25-1; size: .; J: TRBJ1-5; DNA: TGTGCCAGCAGCGGGGATAATCAGCCCCAGCATTTT; CDR3: CASSGDNQPQHF
D: TRBD1; V: TRBV28; size: .; J: TRBJ2-5; DNA: TGTGCCAGCAGTCTGGACAGGTACCAAGAGACCCAGTACTTC; CDR3: CASSLDRYQETQYF
D: .; V: TRBV9; size: .; J: TRBJ2-1; DNA: TGTGCCAGCAGCCCGAGGGTAGGGATAAATGAGCAGTTCTTC; CDR3: CASSPRVGINEQFF
D: TRBD1; V: TRBV5-1; size: .; J: TRBJ2-7; DNA: TGCGCCAGCAGCTTGGAGGCAGGGGGCTACTACGAGCAGTACTTC; CDR3: CASSLEAGGYYEQYF
D: .; V: TRBV2; size: .; J: TRBJ2-1; DNA: TGTGCCAGCAGAACCGGGAGTTCGGGCTACAATGAGCAGTTCTTC; CDR3: CASRTGSSGYNEQFF
D: .; V: TRBV27; size: .; J: TRBJ1-2; DNA: TGTGCCAGCAGTTTGACGGAGGGCTCTGGCTACACCTTC; CDR3: CASSLTEGSGYTF
D: TRBD1; V: TRBV13; size: .; J: TRBJ1-2; DNA: TGTGCCAGCATCCAACAGGGGGGCTATGGCTACACCTTC; CDR3: CASIQQGGYGYTF
D: .; V: TRBV19; size: .; J: TRBJ1-2; DNA: TGTGCCGTCAGGGCCTACTATGGCTACACCTTC; CDR3: CAVRAYYGYTF
D: TRBD1; V: TRBV14; size: .; J: TRBJ1-1; DNA: TGTGCCAGCAGCCCCCACTGGTGGGACAGATTCAACACTGAAGCTTTCTTT; CDR3: CASSPHWWDRFNTEAFF
D: .; V: TRBV5-5; size: .; J: TRBJ1-1; DNA: TGTGCCAGCAGCTTGGACGGGGCAGGGGCAAACACTGAAGCTTTCTTT; CDR3: CASSLDGAGANTEAFF
D: .; V: TRBV19; size: .; J: TRBJ2-2; DNA: TGTGCCAGTAGTATAGTTGGAGCGAACACCGGGGAGCTGTTTTTT; CDR3: CASSIVGANTGELFF
D: TRBD2; V: TRBV30; size: .; J: TRBJ2-1; DNA: TGTGCCTGGAGTGGCCTAGCGGAGCCTCACAATGAGCAGTTCTTC; CDR3: CAWSGLAEPHNEQFF
D: TRBD1; V: TRBV6-5; size: .; J: TRBJ1-2; DNA: TGTGCCAGCAGTTACTCGAGAAAGGGGGCGCGTCATGGCTACACCTTC; CDR3: CASSYSRKGARHGYTF
D: .; V: TRBV7-9; size: .; J: TRBJ2-5; DNA: TGTGCCAGCAGCTTAGGGGGACCTCAAGAGACCCAGTACTTC; CDR3: CASSLGGPQETQYF
D: .; V: TRBV4-2; size: .; J: TRBJ1-5; DNA: TGTGCCAGCAGCCAAGATTGGGGGGCTGTTCAGCCCCAGCATTTT; CDR3: CASSQDWGAVQPQHF
D: .; V: TRBV7-9; size: .; J: TRBJ2-1; DNA: TGTGCCAGCAGCCACCCGAGCTCCTACAATGAGCAGTTCTTC; CDR3: CASSHPSSYNEQFF
D: .; V: TRBV9; size: few; J: TRBJ1-3; DNA: TGTGCCAGCAGCGACTCAGGGGTCTCTGGAAACACCATATATTTT; CDR3: CASSDSGVSGNTIYF
D: .; V: TRBV6-5; size: once; J: TRBJ2-5; DNA: TGTGCCAGCAGTTACTCGGAGGGGCCCTTTCAAGAGACCCAGTACTTC; CDR3: CASSYSEGPFQETQYF
D: .; V: TRBV19; size: .; J: TRBJ1-2; DNA: TGTGCCAGTAGTACCCGACAGGAAATGATTTTTGGCTACACCTTC; CDR3: CASSTRQEMIFGYTF
D: TRBD1; V: TRBV7-9; size: .; J: TRBJ1-2; DNA: TGTGCCAGCAGCTTGGGACAGGGAGTGACGAACTATGGCTACACCTTC; CDR3: CASSLGQGVTNYGYTF
D: .; V: TRBV13; size: .; J: TRBJ2-7; DNA: TGTGCCAGCAGCTTCGGACGGAGCTCCTACGAGCAGTACTTC; CDR3: CASSFGRSSYEQYF
D: .; V: TRBV7-7; size: once; J: TRBJ2-1; DNA: TGTGCTAGCAGCTTAGCCGGGGGTTTGGATGAGCAGTTCTTC; CDR3: CASSLAGGLDEQFF
D: .; V: TRBV4-2; size: .; J: TRBJ2-3; DNA: TGTGCCAGCAGCCAAGATAGCACAGATACGCAGTATTTT; CDR3: CASSQDSTDTQYF
D: TRBD1; V: TRBV29-1; size: .; J: TRBJ2-7; DNA: TGCAGCGTTCGACAGGGTGGGGAGCAGTACTTC; CDR3: CSVRQGGEQYF
D: .; V: TRBV27; size: once; J: TRBJ1-1; DNA: TGTGCCAGCAGTTTAGTAGGGGGGGGGTACACTGAAGCTTTCTTT; CDR3: CASSLVGGGYTEAFF
D: .; V: TRBV15; size: once; J: TRBJ2-5; DNA: TGTGCCACCAGCCCCTTTAATCAAGAGACCCAGTACTTC; CDR3: CATSPFNQETQYF
D: .; V: TRBV30; size: .; J: TRBJ1-1; DNA: TGTGCCTGGCAAGATTTTGAAGCTTTCTTT; CDR3: CAWQDFEAFF
D: .; V: TRBV21-1; size: .; J: TRBJ1-2; DNA: TGTGCCAGCAGCAAAGGAGGGGCTAACTATGGCTACACCTTC; CDR3: CASSKGGANYGYTF
D: .; V: TRBV27; size: .; J: TRBJ2-7; DNA: TGTGCCAGCAGTTTATCAAGGGTACGGGAGCAGTACTTC; CDR3: CASSLSRVREQYF
D: TRBD2; V: TRBV19; size: .; J: TRBJ2-1; DNA: TGTGCCAGTAGTATTCTAGCGGGGGTTATCAATGAGCAGTTCTTC; CDR3: CASSILAGVINEQFF
D: .; V: TRBV5-6; size: .; J: TRBJ2-3; DNA: TGTGCCAGCAGCCTAGGGGCCGAGGATACGCAGTATTTT; CDR3: CASSLGAEDTQYF
D: TRBD2; V: TRBV10-3; size: .; J: TRBJ2-3; DNA: TGTGCCATCAATCTCGGGGGGGACTCTAGCACAGATACGCAGTATTTT; CDR3: CAINLGGDSSTDTQYF
D: .; V: TRBV4-1; size: .; J: TRBJ1-1; DNA: TGCGCCAGCAGCTTACGAGGAGGGGACACTGAAGCTTTCTTT; CDR3: CASSLRGGDTEAFF
D: .; V: TRBV19; size: .; J: TRBJ1-2; DNA: TGTGCCAGTAGTATTTCCCCTGACGGGTTCTATGGCTACACCTTC; CDR3: CASSISPDGFYGYTF
D: TRBD1; V: TRBV5-1; size: .; J: TRBJ2-7; DNA: TGCGCCAGCAGCTCTGGGACAGGGAAGAACGAGCAGTACTTC; CDR3: CASSSGTGKNEQYF
D: .; V: TRBV29-1; size: .; J: TRBJ2-7; DNA: TGCAGCGTTGGAGGCCACTACGAGCAGTACTTC; CDR3: CSVGGHYEQYF
D: .; V: TRBV5-5; size: .; J: TRBJ2-7; DNA: TGTGCCAGCAGCCTGGCCTTTATCGGACGTTTCTCCTACGAGCAGTACTTC; CDR3: CASSLAFIGRFSYEQYF
D: .; V: TRBV7-6; size: .; J: TRBJ2-7; DNA: TGTGCCAGCAGCGCCCGAAGCTCCTACGAGCAGTACTTC; CDR3: CASSARSSYEQYF
D: TRBD2; V: TRBV5-4; size: .; J: TRBJ2-1; DNA: TGTGCCAGCAGCCCTAGCGGGGGGAGCTCCTACAATGAGCAGTTCTTC; CDR3: CASSPSGGSSYNEQFF
D: .; V: TRBV14; size: .; J: TRBJ2-7; DNA: TGTGCCAGCAGCCGTACAGGGCGCTACGAGCAGTACTTC; CDR3: CASSRTGRYEQYF
D: TRBD1; V: TRBV5-1; size: .; J: TRBJ2-7; DNA: TGCGCCAGCAGCTTGGCAGGGGGCGCCTACGAGCAGTACTTC; CDR3: CASSLAGGAYEQYF
D: .; V: TRBV6-5; size: .; J: TRBJ2-2; DNA: TGTGCCAGCAGTTATTACCACCGAGGGACCGGGGAGCTGTTTTTT; CDR3: CASSYYHRGTGELFF
D: .; V: TRBV19; size: .; J: TRBJ2-1; DNA: TGTGCCAGTAGTATAGGGGGGAATGAGCAGTTCTTC; CDR3: CASSIGGNEQFF
D: .; V: TRBV18; size: .; J: TRBJ2-1; DNA: TGTGCCAGCTCTCCGCGGCGGATCTACAATGAGCAGTTCTTC; CDR3: CASSPRRIYNEQFF